This T cell receptor beta chain stems from a study of T cell responses to AZD1222 COVID-19 vaccine. The count of this clone is one. One end of the junction is discordant with germline, which a read error may explain. Repertoires were generated with immunoSEQ multiplex PCR, while TCRdb's copy carries only in-frame clones and drops some. This sample yields roughly 150,000 clones, of which 91% are seen a single time; about 3.8% belongs to the top ten. CDR1 SGHKS and CDR2 YYEKEE come from the germline V gene (reference sequence). The CDR3 extends over 16 amino acids. This specimen consisted of peripheral blood, obtained 28 days after the second AZD1222 dose. V gene TRBV5-5 combines with J gene TRBJ2-3, with 10 nucleotides matching TRBD2. The source is an adult who received the AZD1222 COVID-19 vaccine. The CDR3 sequence is CASSLGGLADTDMQYF. CDR3 nucleotide sequence: TGTGCCAGCAGCTTAGGCGGACTAGCGGACACAGATATGCAGTATTTT.